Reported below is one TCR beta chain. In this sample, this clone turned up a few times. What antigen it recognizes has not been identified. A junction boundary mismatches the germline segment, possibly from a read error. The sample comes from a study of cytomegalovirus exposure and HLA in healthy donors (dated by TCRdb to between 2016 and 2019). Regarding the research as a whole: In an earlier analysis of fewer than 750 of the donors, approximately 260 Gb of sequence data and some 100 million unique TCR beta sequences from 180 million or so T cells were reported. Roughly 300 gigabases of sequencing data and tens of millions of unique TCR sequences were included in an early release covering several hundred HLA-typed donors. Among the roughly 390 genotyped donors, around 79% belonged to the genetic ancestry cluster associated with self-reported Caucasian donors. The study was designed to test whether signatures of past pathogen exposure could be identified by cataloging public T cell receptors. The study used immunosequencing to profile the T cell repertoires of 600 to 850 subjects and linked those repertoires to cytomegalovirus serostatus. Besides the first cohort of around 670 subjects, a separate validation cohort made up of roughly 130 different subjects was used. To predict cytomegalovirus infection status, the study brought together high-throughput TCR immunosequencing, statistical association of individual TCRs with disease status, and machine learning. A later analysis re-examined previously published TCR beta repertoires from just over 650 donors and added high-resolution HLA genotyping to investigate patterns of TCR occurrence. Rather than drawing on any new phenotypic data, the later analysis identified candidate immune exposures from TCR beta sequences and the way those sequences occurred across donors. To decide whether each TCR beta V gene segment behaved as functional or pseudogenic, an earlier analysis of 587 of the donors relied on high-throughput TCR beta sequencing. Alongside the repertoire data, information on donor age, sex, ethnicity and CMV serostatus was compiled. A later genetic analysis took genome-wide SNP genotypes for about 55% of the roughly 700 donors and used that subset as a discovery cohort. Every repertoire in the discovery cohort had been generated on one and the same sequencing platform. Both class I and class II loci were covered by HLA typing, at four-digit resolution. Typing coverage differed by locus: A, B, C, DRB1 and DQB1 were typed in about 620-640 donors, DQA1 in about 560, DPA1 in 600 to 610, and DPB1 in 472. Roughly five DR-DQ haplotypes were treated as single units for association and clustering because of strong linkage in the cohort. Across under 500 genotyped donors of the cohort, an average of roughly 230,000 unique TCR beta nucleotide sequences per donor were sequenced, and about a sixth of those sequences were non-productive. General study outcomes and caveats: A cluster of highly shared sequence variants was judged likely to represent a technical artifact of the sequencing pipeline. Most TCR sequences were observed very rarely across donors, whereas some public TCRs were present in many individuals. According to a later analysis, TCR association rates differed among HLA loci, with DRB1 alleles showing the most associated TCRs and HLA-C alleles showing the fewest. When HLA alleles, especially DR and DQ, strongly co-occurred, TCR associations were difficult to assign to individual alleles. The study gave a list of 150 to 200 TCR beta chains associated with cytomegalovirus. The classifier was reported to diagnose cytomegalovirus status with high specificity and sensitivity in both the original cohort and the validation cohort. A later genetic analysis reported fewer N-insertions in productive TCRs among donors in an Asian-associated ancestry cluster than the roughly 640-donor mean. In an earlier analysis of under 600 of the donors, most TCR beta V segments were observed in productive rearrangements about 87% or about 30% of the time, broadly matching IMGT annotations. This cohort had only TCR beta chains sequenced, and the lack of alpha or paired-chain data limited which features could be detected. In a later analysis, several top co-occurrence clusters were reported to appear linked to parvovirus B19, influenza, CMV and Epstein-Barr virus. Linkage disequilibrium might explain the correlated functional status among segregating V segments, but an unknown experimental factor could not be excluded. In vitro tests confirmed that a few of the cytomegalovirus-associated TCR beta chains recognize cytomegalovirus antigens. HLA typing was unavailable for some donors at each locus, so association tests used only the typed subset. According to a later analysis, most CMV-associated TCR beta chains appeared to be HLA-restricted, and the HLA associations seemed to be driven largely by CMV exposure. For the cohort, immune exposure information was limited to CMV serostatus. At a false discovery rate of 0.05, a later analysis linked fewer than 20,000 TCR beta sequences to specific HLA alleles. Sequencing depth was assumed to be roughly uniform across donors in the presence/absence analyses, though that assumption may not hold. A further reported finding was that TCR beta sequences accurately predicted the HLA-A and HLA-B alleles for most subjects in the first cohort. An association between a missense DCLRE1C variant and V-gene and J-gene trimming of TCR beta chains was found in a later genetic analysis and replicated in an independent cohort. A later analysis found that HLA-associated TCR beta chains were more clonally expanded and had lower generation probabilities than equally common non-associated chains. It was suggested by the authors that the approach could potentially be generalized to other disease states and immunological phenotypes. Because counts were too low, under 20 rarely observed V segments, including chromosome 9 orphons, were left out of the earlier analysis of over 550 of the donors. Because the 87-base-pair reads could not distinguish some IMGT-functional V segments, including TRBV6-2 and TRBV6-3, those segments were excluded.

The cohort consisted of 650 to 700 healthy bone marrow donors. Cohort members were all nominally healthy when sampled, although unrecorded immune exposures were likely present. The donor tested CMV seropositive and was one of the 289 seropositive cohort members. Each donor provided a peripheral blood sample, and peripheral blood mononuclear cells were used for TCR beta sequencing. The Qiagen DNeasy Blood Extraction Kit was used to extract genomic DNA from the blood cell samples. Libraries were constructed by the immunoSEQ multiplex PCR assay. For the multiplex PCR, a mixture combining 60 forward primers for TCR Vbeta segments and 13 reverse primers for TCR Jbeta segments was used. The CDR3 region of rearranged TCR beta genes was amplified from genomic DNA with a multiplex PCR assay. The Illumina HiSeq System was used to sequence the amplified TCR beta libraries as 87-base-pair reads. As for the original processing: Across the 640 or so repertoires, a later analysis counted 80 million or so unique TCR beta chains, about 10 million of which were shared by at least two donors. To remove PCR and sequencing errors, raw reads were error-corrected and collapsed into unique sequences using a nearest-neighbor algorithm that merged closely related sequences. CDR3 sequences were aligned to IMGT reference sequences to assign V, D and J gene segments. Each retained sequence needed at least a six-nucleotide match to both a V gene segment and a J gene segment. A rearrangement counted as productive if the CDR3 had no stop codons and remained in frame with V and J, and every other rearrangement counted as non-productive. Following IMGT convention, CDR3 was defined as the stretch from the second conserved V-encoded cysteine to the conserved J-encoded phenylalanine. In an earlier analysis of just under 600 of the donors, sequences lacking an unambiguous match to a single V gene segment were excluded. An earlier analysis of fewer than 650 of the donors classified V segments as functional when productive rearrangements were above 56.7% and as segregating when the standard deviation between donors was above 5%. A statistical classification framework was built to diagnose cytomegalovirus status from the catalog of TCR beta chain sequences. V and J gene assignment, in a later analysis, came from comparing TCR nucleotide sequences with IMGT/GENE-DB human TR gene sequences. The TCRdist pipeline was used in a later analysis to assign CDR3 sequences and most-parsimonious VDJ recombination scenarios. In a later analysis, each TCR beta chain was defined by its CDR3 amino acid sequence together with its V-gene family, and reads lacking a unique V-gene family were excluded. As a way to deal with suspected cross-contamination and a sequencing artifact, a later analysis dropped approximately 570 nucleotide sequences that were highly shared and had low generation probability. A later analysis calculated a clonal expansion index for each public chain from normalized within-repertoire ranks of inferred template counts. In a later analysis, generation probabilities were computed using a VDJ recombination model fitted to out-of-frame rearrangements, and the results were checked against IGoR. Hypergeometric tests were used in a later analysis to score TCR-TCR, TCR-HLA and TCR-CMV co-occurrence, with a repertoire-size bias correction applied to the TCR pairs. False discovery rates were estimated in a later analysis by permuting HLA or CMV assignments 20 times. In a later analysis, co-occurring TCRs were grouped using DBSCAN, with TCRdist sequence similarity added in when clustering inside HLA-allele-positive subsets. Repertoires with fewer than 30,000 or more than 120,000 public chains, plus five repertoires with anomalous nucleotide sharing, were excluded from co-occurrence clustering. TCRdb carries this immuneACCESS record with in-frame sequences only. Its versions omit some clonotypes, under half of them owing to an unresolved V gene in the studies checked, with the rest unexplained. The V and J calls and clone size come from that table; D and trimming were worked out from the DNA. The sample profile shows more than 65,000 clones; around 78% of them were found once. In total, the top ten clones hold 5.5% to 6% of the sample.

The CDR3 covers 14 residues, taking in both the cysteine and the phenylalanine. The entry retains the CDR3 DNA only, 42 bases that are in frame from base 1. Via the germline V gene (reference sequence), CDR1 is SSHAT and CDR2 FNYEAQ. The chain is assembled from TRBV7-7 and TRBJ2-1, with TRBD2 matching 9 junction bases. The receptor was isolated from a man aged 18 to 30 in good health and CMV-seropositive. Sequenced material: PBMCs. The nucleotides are TGTGCTAGCAGCTTAGCGGGAGTGGGAAATGAGCAGTTCTTC. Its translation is CASSLAGVGNEQFF.